The 23 T cell receptor beta chains below all came from one sample that was sequenced in a study of T cells in localized non-small cell lung cancer. Some clones are missing from TCRdb's copy, which holds only in-frame ones; the method was immunoSEQ multiplex PCR. This table has roughly 38,000 clones, 86% appearing once. The sequenced sample was peripheral blood mononuclear cells, obtained before any cancer treatment. The receptors were gathered from a male donor aged 60 or over with stage II lung adenocarcinoma.

This sequence joins TRBV19 and TRBJ1-1; 9 nucleotides line up with TRBD1. In germline, CDR1 is LNHDA, CDR2 SQIVND (reference sequence). J was trimmed by 3 bases and V by 4 bases; bases with no gene match: 3. The CDR3 has 14 residues. DNA for the CDR3: TGTGCCAGTAGTAGTCGGACAGGGGACACTGAAGCTTTCTTT. This translates into CASSSRTGDTEAFF.

The gene calls are TRBV19 and TRBJ2-5; the match to TRBD1 covers 7 bases. CDR1 is LNHDA and CDR2 is SQIVND in the germline V gene (reference sequence). The CDR3 has 16 amino acids. Trimming cost V 3 bases and J 1 base; bases outside gene matches: 8. Written as DNA, the CDR3 is TGTGCCAGTAGTATTCGGACAGGACTTATCCAAGAGACCCAGTACTTC. It codes for CASSIRTGLIQETQYF.

V and J are TRBV5-1 and TRBJ1-1, with D unclear. Germline V lookup: CDR1 SGHRS, CDR2 YFSETQ. This CDR3 is 14 amino acids long. V lost 0 bases to trimming and J lost 5 bases, with 11 bases between them. CDR3 loop: CASSLDSGVTEAFF. CDR3 DNA sequence: TGCGCCAGCAGCTTGGATTCCGGGGTTACTGAAGCTTTCTTT.

The chain carries TRBV4-3 and TRBJ1-3; a possible D gene is TRBD1 (6 bases). V was clipped by 6 bases and J by 0 bases, with 18 bases between them. There are 17 residues in the CDR3. Germline CDR1 reads LGHNA; CDR2 reads YSLEER. Here the CDR3 reads CASSHTGKGFSGNTIYF. The CDR3 DNA is TGCGCCAGCAGTCATACAGGGAAGGGATTCTCTGGAAACACCATATATTTT.

The chain is built from TRBV6-1 and TRBJ2-1; TRBD1 matches 8 bases. CDR1 is MNHNS, CDR2 SASEGT, per germline. The CDR3 consists of 14 residues. V lost 7 bases and J lost 7; bases outside the gene matches: 9. The DNA for the CDR3 is TGTGCCAGCACTCTGTCAGGGGGCACGAATGAGCAGTTCTTC. Translation gives CASTLSGGTNEQFF.

This chain's CDR3 is CASTPGQGGEQFF. The CDR3 DNA sequence: TGTGCCAGCACCCCGGGCCAGGGCGGCGAGCAGTTCTTC. This chain joins TRBV5-4 and TRBJ2-1; possible D gene TRBD1, 5 bases. Deletions cut 6 bases from V and 10 bases from J, with 17 bases between. CDR3 length: 13 residues. The germline V gene has CDR1 SGHNT and CDR2 YYREEE (reference sequence). The full variable domain, its missing parts supplied by reference TRBV5-4 and TRBJ2-1, is ETGVTQSPTHLIKTRGQQVTLRCSSQSGHNTVSWYQQALGQGPQFIFQYYREEENGRGNFPPRFSGLQFPNYSSELNVNALELDDSALYLCASTPGQGGEQFFGPGTRLTVL.

The chain joins TRBV6-5 to TRBJ2-2; D is ambiguous. The CDR3 consists of 13 residues. Germline CDR1 and CDR2: MNHEY and SVGAGI. Between the trimmed V and J ends, which lost 6 bases and 1 base, there was a span of 6 bases. CDR3 protein: CASREGNTGELFF. DNA of the CDR3: TGTGCCAGCAGGGAAGGGAACACCGGGGAGCTGTTTTTT.

This clone was detected a few times. V gene TRBV5-1 combines with J gene TRBJ1-1; 12 bases map to TRBD1. The CDR3 runs 19 residues. Trimming cost V 4 bases and J 5 bases; bases outside gene matches: 18. Germline assignment: CDR1 SGHRS and CDR2 YFSETQ. CDR3 amino acids: CASSRDTIPGQGARTEAFF. Here the CDR3 DNA reads TGCGCCAGCAGCCGAGATACTATACCGGGACAGGGGGCGCGTACTGAAGCTTTCTTT.

This clone occurred a few times. The CDR3 is CATSRDSWGTQYF. CDR3 coding DNA: TGTGCCACCAGCAGAGATAGTTGGGGGACCCAGTACTTC. The rearrangement links TRBV15 to TRBJ2-5, with D hard to call. V lost 0 bases and J 7 bases, leaving 9 bases between the germline ends. Germline lookup yields CDR1 LNHNV and CDR2 YYDKDF (reference sequence). The CDR3 is 13 residues long.

A single count supports this clone. The genes are TRBV5-1 and TRBJ2-7; unclear D gene. The CDR3 covers 13 residues. Between the trimmed V and J ends, which lost 3 bases and 4 bases, there was a span of 11 bases. The V gene's germline CDR1 is SGHRS and CDR2 YFSETQ. For the CDR3, the DNA is TGCGCCAGCAGCTCGACCGAAAAATACGAGCAGTACTTC. Encoded protein: CASSSTEKYEQYF.

This chain joins TRBV19 and TRBJ1-2, with D uncertain. Trimming removed 8 bases at V and 8 bases at J, with 18 bases between. CDR1 LNHDA and CDR2 SQIVND come from the germline V gene (reference sequence). The CDR3 loop spans 13 amino acids. The CDR3 DNA reads as TGTGCCAGTGTAATGTCGGGAGCGGGAGGCTACACCTTC. This sequence encodes CASVMSGAGGYTF.

The chain combines TRBV19 with TRBJ2-1; 15 bases are shared with TRBD2. This CDR3 comprises 18 residues. CDR1 and CDR2 from the germline V gene are LNHDA and SQIVND (reference sequence). Trimming at V came to 5 bases and at J to 3 bases, leaving 8 bases not matched to a gene. CDR3: CASSGPGLAGGIYNEQFF. CDR3 bases: TGTGCCAGTAGTGGCCCGGGACTAGCGGGAGGTATCTACAATGAGCAGTTCTTC. The entire variable domain, with the rest obtained from reference TRBV19 and TRBJ2-1, is as follows: DGGITQSPKYLFRKEGQNVTLSCEQNLNHDAMYWYRQDPGQGLRLIYYSQIVNDFQKGDIAEGYSVSREKKESFPLTVTSAQKNPTAFYLCASSGPGLAGGIYNEQFFGPGTRLTVL.

This chain connects TRBV5-1 to TRBJ1-3, with D maybe TRBD1 (6 bases). The V gene lost 4 bases and the J gene lost 8 bases, with 16 bases spanning the gap. Germline V gene data show CDR1 as SGHRS and CDR2 as YFSETQ. CDR3 length equals 14 residues. The CDR3 DNA is TGCGCCAGCAGCGGAACAGGGTACTGGGACACCATATATTTT. Its translation is CASSGTGYWDTIYF. The full variable domain, in which reference TRBV5-1 and TRBJ1-3 provide the parts outside the CDR3, is KAGVTQTPRYLIKTRGQQVTLSCSPISGHRSVSWYQQTPGQGLQFLFEYFSETQRNKGNFPGRFSGRQFSNSRSEMNVSTLELGDSALYLCASSGTGYWDTIYFGEGSWLTVV.

V usage is TRBV12-2 and J usage is TRBJ1-5; the table's D call, TRBD1, has no DNA check behind it. TRBV12-2 corresponds to a pseudogene. The CDR3 spans 21 residues. In DNA, the CDR3 is TGTGCAAGTCGCGGCAAAAGAGCCGGGACATACAGAAGTTATAGCAATCAGCCCCAGCATTTT. Amino acid sequence: CASRGKRAGTYRSYSNQPQHF.

Concerning this clone itself: At the DNA level, this CDR3 is encoded by other sequences in the same sample as well. The genes are TRBV5-1 and TRBJ2-3; D uncertain. From germline, CDR1 is SGHRS and CDR2 YFSETQ. The V gene lost 0 bases and the J gene lost 4 bases, with 9 bases spanning the gap. The CDR3 is 14 amino acids. The CDR3 reads CASSLGLEPDTQYF. In nucleotides, the CDR3 is TGCGCCAGCAGCTTGGGTTTAGAGCCAGATACGCAGTATTTT.

The chain carries TRBV4-2 and TRBJ1-1; no reliable D call. Trimming pared 2 bases from V and 3 bases from J, leaving 16 bases between. The CDR3 has 16 amino acids. Germline CDR1 and CDR2: LGHNA and YNFKEQ. This chain's CDR3 is CASSQSKQPGDTEAFF. The CDR3 DNA sequence: TGTGCCAGCAGCCAATCGAAACAGCCCGGGGACACTGAAGCTTTCTTT.

V and J are TRBV19 and TRBJ2-1; weak D call: TRBD2 (6 bases). Germline CDR1 is LNHDA and CDR2 is SQIVND (reference sequence). The CDR3 totals 15 residues. V was trimmed by 6 bases and J by 4 bases, leaving 16 bases between them. Here the CDR3 reads CASRVAARAYNEQFF. The CDR3 DNA reads TGTGCCAGTAGGGTAGCGGCTCGTGCATACAATGAGCAGTTCTTC.

The rearrangement joins TRBV10-3 to TRBJ1-1; the D is unclear. The germline V gene encodes CDR1 ENHRY and CDR2 SYGVKD. Trimming removed 0 bases from V and 11 bases from J, with 16 bases in between. This CDR3 has 14 amino acids. Written as DNA, the CDR3 is TGTGCCATCAGTGAGTCGACGACACTGAGGTCGGCTTTCTTT. As protein: CAISESTTLRSAFF.

The chain's CDR3 is CASNSPEGGGNEQFF. The CDR3 DNA follows: TGTGCCAGCAATTCTCCCGAGGGCGGGGGAAATGAGCAGTTCTTC. The chain uses TRBV7-3 and TRBJ2-1; 7 bases agree with TRBD2. CDR1 is SGHTA, CDR2 FQGTGA, per germline. CDR3 length: 15 amino acids. Germline trimming cut 7 bases from V and 7 bases from J; bases unmatched to any gene: 13.

The chain links TRBV7-2 to TRBJ1-4; no clear D. This CDR3 contains 15 residues. With 3 bases removed from V and 5 bases from J, the gap between germline ends came to 13 bases. CDR1 is SGHTA and CDR2 is FQGNSA in the germline V gene. This chain's CDR3 is CASSFSPGINEKLFF. The CDR3, as DNA: TGTGCCAGCAGCTTCTCCCCCGGAATCAATGAAAAACTGTTTTTT. Combining the CDR3 with reference TRBV7-2 and TRBJ1-4 gives the whole variable domain GAGVSQSPSNKVTEKGKDVELRCDPISGHTALYWYRQSLGQGLEFLIYFQGNSAPDKSGLPSDRFSAERTGGSVSTLTIQRTQQEDSAVYLCASSFSPGINEKLFFGSGTQLSVL.

The CDR3 is CASSDKGYRATF. The CDR3 DNA reads TGTGCCAGCAGTGACAAAGGGTACAGGGCCACCTTC. V usage is TRBV6-1 and J usage is TRBJ1-2, with D tentatively TRBD1 (6 bases). Germline loops: CDR1 MNHNS, CDR2 SASEGT. V gave up 3 bases and J gave up 13 bases, with 15 bases separating them. This CDR3 spans 12 amino acids.

This clone was picked up a small number of times. This rearrangement joins TRBV7-9 to TRBJ1-4; 8 nucleotides agree with TRBD1. The CDR3 spans 14 residues. The germline V gene encodes CDR1 SEHNR and CDR2 FQNEAQ (reference sequence). Unmatched junction bases numbered 6, after V lost 5 bases and J lost 7 bases. CDR3 DNA: TGTGCCAGCAGCCGTCGGACAGGGTTTGAAAAACTGTTTTTT. It specifies CASSRRTGFEKLFF.

This chain uses TRBV7-9 with TRBJ2-7, with unresolved D. There are 14 residues in the CDR3. The germline gives CDR1 SEHNR, CDR2 FQNEAQ (reference sequence). Trimming shortened V by 5 bases and J by 4 bases, and 15 bases separated the two germline ends. Here the CDR3 reads CASSPLEMVYEQYF. In DNA form, the CDR3 reads TGTGCCAGCAGCCCCTTAGAAATGGTTTACGAGCAGTACTTC.